A single sample gave rise to the 15 T cell receptor beta chains below, sequenced in a study of technical replicates of blood from a few donors. TCRdb keeps only in-frame clones here, not all; method: immunoSEQ multiplex PCR. The table shows tens of thousands of clones, with about 97% occurring only once. Sequencing was performed on T cells isolated from PBMCs. These receptors were collected from a human donor in good health.

This sequence joins TRBV4-2 and TRBJ2-1; TRBD2 matches 8 bases. CDR1 and CDR2 (germline): LGHNA, YNFKEQ. CDR3 length: 14 amino acids. With V trimmed by 1 base and J by 9 bases, 5 bases remained unmatched. This chain's CDR3 is CASSQGAGGTEQFF. Written as DNA, the CDR3 is TGTGCCAGCAGCCAAGGTGCGGGAGGAACTGAGCAGTTCTTC.

The chain carries TRBV10-3 and TRBJ1-1; 7 bases align to TRBD1. V was clipped by 6 bases and J by 5 bases; unmatched bases: 6. Germline lookup yields CDR1 ENHRY and CDR2 SYGVKD. This CDR3 contains 13 residues. The CDR3 region is CAIRTGTETEAFF. The CDR3 DNA reads TGTGCCATCAGGACAGGGACGGAGACTGAAGCTTTCTTT.

This chain uses TRBV6-1 with TRBJ1-1, with D possibly being TRBD1 (6 bases). V was cut by 6 bases and J by 4 bases, with 6 bases left in between. The CDR3 contains 11 residues. CDR1 MNHNS and CDR2 SASEGT come from the germline V gene. The CDR3 nucleotides read TGTGCCAGCAGCAGGGGCACTGAAGCTTTCTTT. This encodes CASSRGTEAFF.

The CDR3 sequence: CSVGTGPQEQYF. As DNA, the CDR3 is TGCAGCGTTGGAACAGGGCCCCAGGAGCAGTACTTC. The J gene is TRBJ2-7, the V gene TRBV29-1; maybe TRBD1 (6 bases). Germline V gene lookup returns CDR1 SQVTM and CDR2 ANQGSEA. Trimming cost V 4 bases and J 7 bases, with 14 bases left between them. This CDR3 contains 12 residues.

This clone has only one observation. The chain links TRBV4-3 to TRBJ2-7; 8 bases agree with TRBD2. The germline V gene has CDR1 LGHNA and CDR2 YSLEER. The trim removed 1 base at V and 3 bases at J, leaving 11 bases unmatched. The CDR3 length is 17 residues. The CDR3 loop reads CASSQATGTSVSYEQYF. CDR3 DNA sequence: TGCGCCAGCAGCCAAGCGACCGGGACTAGTGTAAGCTACGAGCAGTACTTC.

The V and J genes are TRBV5-4 and TRBJ2-1, with TRBD1 matching 9 bases. J lost 7 bases, V lost 0 bases, and 5 bases had no gene match. The CDR3 is 15 residues long. Germline-derived CDR1 and CDR2 are SGHNT and YYREEE (reference sequence). The DNA for the CDR3 is TGTGCCAGCAGCTTGGACAGGGGGCTATGGAATGAGCAGTTCTTC. Translating gives CASSLDRGLWNEQFF.

The chain recombines TRBV7-8 with TRBJ1-2; 7 bases are a match to TRBD1. The CDR3 covers 14 residues. In germline, CDR1 is SGHVS, CDR2 FQNEAQ. Germline trimming cut 2 bases from V and 4 bases from J; bases unmatched to any gene: 4. In DNA form, the CDR3 reads TGTGCCAGCAGCTTAATTCAGGGGGGCTATGGCTACACCTTC. Translating it yields CASSLIQGGYGYTF.

V and J are TRBV5-1 and TRBJ2-1; 9 nucleotides line up with TRBD1. Per germline, CDR1 SGHRS and CDR2 YFSETQ. Trimming at V came to 4 bases and at J to 7 bases, leaving 6 bases not matched to a gene. The CDR3 loop spans 14 amino acids. The CDR3 protein is CASSEGDRENEQFF. The CDR3 coding sequence is TGCGCCAGCAGCGAAGGGGACAGGGAGAATGAGCAGTTCTTC.

V gene TRBV9 combines with J gene TRBJ2-1; D is unresolved. V lost 0 bases and J 5 bases, leaving 15 bases between the germline ends. The CDR3 is 16 residues long. Per the germline V gene, CDR1 is SGDLS and CDR2 is YYNGEE. CDR3 bases: TGTGCCAGCAGCGTAGACGTGGTGGCAAATGACAATGAGCAGTTCTTC. Residues: CASSVDVVANDNEQFF.

The V call is TRBV7-3, the J call TRBJ2-1, with 7 bases lining up with TRBD2. The germline CDR1 and CDR2 sequences are SGHTA and FQGTGA. This CDR3 has 16 amino acids. With V trimmed by 5 bases and J by 5 bases, 12 bases remained unmatched. The CDR3 sequence: CASSQEGGLGDNEQFF. The CDR3 DNA follows: TGTGCCAGCAGCCAAGAGGGAGGGCTCGGGGACAATGAGCAGTTCTTC.

The sample holds one count of this clone. This chain connects TRBV7-9 to TRBJ1-5; the D is unclear. The germline V gene has CDR1 SEHNR and CDR2 FQNEAQ (reference sequence). V lost 3 bases and J 11 bases, leaving 17 bases between the germline ends. The CDR3 has 14 amino acids. For the CDR3, the DNA is TGTGCCAGCAGCTTGTCACTTCCCGGGTATTCCCAGCATTTT. This encodes CASSLSLPGYSQHF.

J is TRBJ2-1 and V is TRBV9, with unresolved D. Germline V CDR1 and CDR2: SGDLS, YYNGEE. The length of the CDR3 is 13 residues. V was shortened by 4 bases and J by 6 bases, with 11 bases between the two germline ends. As DNA, the CDR3 is TGTGCCAGCAGCACTTCGGTAGCCAATGAGCAGTTCTTC. This sequence encodes CASSTSVANEQFF.

V and J are TRBV11-2 and TRBJ2-7, with D perhaps TRBD2 (5 bases). V lost 1 base and J lost 7, with 14 bases in between. The CDR3 runs 14 residues. Germline CDR1 is SGHAT and CDR2 is FQNNGV. This chain's CDR3 is CASSLVSTGMEQYF. CDR3 sequence (DNA): TGTGCCAGCAGCTTAGTATCGACGGGGATGGAGCAGTACTTC.

The chain carries TRBV5-1 and TRBJ2-7; 8 bases are a match to TRBD2. The CDR3 spans 15 residues. Germline values: CDR1 SGHRS, CDR2 YFSETQ. V lost 4 bases to trimming and J lost 0 bases; unmatched junction nucleotides: 6. The CDR3 sequence is CASSAGLASSYEQYF. The CDR3 nucleotides are TGCGCCAGCAGCGCCGGACTAGCCTCCTCCTACGAGCAGTACTTC.

In its sample, this clone was seen a few times. The chain employs TRBV7-2 and TRBJ2-3; 9 nucleotides line up with TRBD2. This CDR3 has 16 amino acids. In germline, CDR1 is SGHTA, CDR2 FQGNSA. V dropped 2 bases and J dropped 4; count of bases not matched to a gene: 7. This CDR3 reads CASSLLAGGLADTQYF. The CDR3 nucleotides are TGTGCCAGCAGCTTACTGGCGGGAGGGCTGGCAGATACGCAGTATTTT.